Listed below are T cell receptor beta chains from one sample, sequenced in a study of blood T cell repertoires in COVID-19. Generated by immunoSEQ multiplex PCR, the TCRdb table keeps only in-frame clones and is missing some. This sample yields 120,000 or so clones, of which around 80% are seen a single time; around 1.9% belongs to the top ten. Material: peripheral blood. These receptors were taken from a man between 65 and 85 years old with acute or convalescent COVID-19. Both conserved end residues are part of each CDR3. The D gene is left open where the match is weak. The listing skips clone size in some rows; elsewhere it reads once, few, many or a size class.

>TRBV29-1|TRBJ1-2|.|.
CSVERSGDSYGYTF
TGCAGCGTTGAACGATCGGGGGATTCCTATGGCTACACCTTC
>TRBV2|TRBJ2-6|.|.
CACPLGGRGSGANVLTF
TGTGCCTGCCCCCTCGGTGGCAGGGGCTCTGGGGCCAACGTCCTGACTTTC
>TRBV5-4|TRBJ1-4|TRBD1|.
CASSRTGTGGGEKLFF
TGTGCCAGCAGCCGAACCGGGACAGGGGGTGGAGAAAAACTGTTTTTT
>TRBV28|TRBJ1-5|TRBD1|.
CASRPPRGLNNQPQHF
TGTGCCAGCCGACCGCCTAGGGGGCTAAACAATCAGCCCCAGCATTTT
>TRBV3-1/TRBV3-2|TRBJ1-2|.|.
CASSQGLSSQGGYGYTF
TGTGCCAGCAGCCAAGGACTTTCGTCACAGGGTGGCTATGGCTACACCTTC
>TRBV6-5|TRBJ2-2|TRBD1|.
CASTDRGYATGELFF
TGTGCCAGCACGGACAGGGGGTATGCCACCGGGGAGCTGTTTTTT
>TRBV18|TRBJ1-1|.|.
CASSQGGNTEAFF
TGTGCCAGCTCCCAGGGTGGTAACACTGAAGCTTTCTTT
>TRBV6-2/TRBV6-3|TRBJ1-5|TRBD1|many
CASSLDRGRGNQPQHF
TGTGCCAGCAGCCTCGACAGGGGGCGAGGCAATCAGCCCCAGCATTTT
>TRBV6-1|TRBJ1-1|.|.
CASSDLSGRRILGTAFF
TGTGCCAGCAGTGATCTATCGGGACGGCGTATACTTGGGACTGCTTTCTTT
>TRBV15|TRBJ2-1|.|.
CATSRGGSSYNEQFF
TGTGCCACCAGCAGAGGGGGCAGCTCCTACAATGAGCAGTTCTTC
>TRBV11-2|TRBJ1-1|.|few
CASSLDMNTEAFF
TGTGCCAGCAGCTTAGACATGAACACTGAAGCTTTCTTT
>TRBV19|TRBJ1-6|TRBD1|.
CASSSRQGLGSPLHF
TGTGCCAGTAGTTCCCGACAGGGTCTGGGTTCACCCCTCCACTTT
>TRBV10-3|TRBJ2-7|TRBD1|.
CAIRGGQGLYEQYF
TGTGCCATCAGGGGCGGACAGGGACTTTACGAGCAGTACTTC
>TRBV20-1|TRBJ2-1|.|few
CSAGGHGQFF
TGCAGTGCTGGGGGACATGGGCAGTTCTTC
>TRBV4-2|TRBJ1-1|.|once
CASSRTGSTEAFF
TGTGCCAGCAGCCGGACGGGGAGCACTGAAGCTTTCTTT
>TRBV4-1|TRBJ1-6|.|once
CASSRIGQTNSPLHF
TGCGCCAGCAGCCGAATTGGACAGACTAATTCACCCCTCCACTTT
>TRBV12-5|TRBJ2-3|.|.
CASGSGQITDTQYF
TGTGCTAGTGGCTCAGGACAGATCACAGATACGCAGTATTTT
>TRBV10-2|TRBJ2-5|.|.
CASRIGTSKETQYF
TGCGCCAGCAGAATCGGGACTTCCAAAGAGACCCAGTACTTC
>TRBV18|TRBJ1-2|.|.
CASSRGTANYGYTF
TGTGCCAGCTCACGCGGGACGGCTAACTATGGCTACACCTTC
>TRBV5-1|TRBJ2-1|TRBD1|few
CASNFQDRGNEQFF
TGCGCCAGCAATTTTCAGGACAGGGGCAATGAGCAGTTCTTC
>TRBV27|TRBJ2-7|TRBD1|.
CASSLAGQGTYEQYF
TGTGCCAGCAGTTTAGCGGGACAGGGTACCTACGAGCAGTACTTC
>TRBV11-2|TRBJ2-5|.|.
CASSWTVQETQYF
TGTGCCAGCAGCTGGACAGTCCAAGAGACCCAGTACTTC
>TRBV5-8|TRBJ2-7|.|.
CASSSDSYEQYF
TGTGCCAGCAGCTCGGACAGCTACGAGCAGTACTTC
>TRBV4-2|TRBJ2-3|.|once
CASSLRGRGTGDTQYF
TGTGCCAGCAGCCTCCGGGGCAGGGGAACCGGAGATACGCAGTATTTT
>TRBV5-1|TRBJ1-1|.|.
CASSLYARGLNTEAFF
TGCGCCAGCAGCTTGTACGCCCGGGGTTTGAACACTGAAGCTTTCTTT
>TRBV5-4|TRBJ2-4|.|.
CASSLVGALNIQYF
TGTGCCAGCAGCTTGGTTGGGGCATTAAACATTCAGTACTTC
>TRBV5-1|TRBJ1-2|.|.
CASSFAVRHGAGYTF
TGCGCCAGCAGCTTTGCCGTCAGACATGGGGCCGGCTACACCTTC
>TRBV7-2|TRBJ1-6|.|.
CASSLGLGTSPLHF
TGTGCCAGCAGCTTAGGTCTAGGGACTTCTCCCCTCCACTTT
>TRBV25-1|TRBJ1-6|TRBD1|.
CASSESRGRDNSPLHF
TGTGCCAGCAGTGAATCTAGGGGGCGCGATAATTCACCCCTCCACTTT
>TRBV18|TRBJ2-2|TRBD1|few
CASSLKQGSTGELFF
TGTGCCAGCTCACTAAAACAGGGGAGCACCGGGGAGCTGTTTTTT
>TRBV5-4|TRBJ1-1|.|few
CASSLAGGVEAFF
TGTGCCAGCAGCTTGGCCGGTGGAGTGGAAGCTTTCTTT
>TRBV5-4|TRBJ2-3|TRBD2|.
CASSLAVAGDTQYF
TGTGCCAGCAGCTTGGCGGTAGCGGGGGATACGCAGTATTTT
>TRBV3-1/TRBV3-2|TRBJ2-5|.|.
CASSQVLETQYF
TGTGCCAGCAGCCAAGTATTGGAGACCCAGTACTTC
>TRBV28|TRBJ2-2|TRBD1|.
CASSRRDRGQAGELFF
TGTGCCAGCAGTCGCCGGGACAGGGGGCAAGCCGGGGAGCTGTTTTTT
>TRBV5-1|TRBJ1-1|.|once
CASSLQELGTEAFF
TGCGCCAGCAGCTTACAGGAGTTGGGCACTGAAGCTTTCTTT
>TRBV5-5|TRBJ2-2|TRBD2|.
CASSRTSPGELFF
TGTGCCAGCAGCCGGACTAGCCCCGGGGAGCTGTTTTTT
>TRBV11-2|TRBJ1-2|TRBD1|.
CASRGGIDRARSYGYTF
TGTGCCAGCAGGGGAGGAATTGACAGGGCCAGGAGCTATGGCTACACCTTC
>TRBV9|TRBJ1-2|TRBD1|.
CASSAPGTGTLGTF
TGTGCCAGCAGCGCCCCCGGGACAGGGACACTAGGCACCTTC
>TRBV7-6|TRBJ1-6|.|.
CASSSSGFYNSPLHF
TGTGCCAGCAGCTCGAGCGGCTTCTATAATTCACCCCTCCACTTT
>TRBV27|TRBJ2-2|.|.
CASSPTGTANTGELFF
TGTGCCAGCAGTCCCACCGGGACTGCGAACACCGGGGAGCTGTTTTTT
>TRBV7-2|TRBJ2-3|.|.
CASSLGGRTADTQYF
TGTGCCAGCAGCTTAGGCGGTAGAACCGCAGATACGCAGTATTTT
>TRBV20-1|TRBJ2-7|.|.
CSASRHGQGISYEQYF
TGCAGTGCTAGTCGCCACGGGCAGGGGATTTCCTACGAGCAGTACTTC
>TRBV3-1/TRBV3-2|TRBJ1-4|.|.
CASSENGPRSEKLFF
TGTGCCAGCAGCGAAAACGGCCCGCGGAGTGAAAAACTGTTTTTT
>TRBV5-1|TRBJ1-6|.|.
CASSLAGFTANSPLHF
TGCGCCAGCAGCTTGGCCGGCTTCACAGCTAATTCACCCCTCCACTTT
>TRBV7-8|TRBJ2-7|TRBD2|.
CASSAPPAGGYEQYF
TGTGCCAGCAGCGCCCCTCCAGCGGGGGGCTACGAGCAGTACTTC
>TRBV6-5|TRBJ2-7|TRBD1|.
CASSPRTGAEQYF
TGTGCCAGCAGTCCCCGGACAGGCGCCGAGCAGTACTTC
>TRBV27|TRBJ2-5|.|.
CASSPGAWETQYF
TGTGCCAGCAGCCCAGGGGCGTGGGAGACCCAGTACTTC
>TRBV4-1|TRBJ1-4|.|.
CASSQDLGGTNEKLFF
TGCGCCAGCAGCCAAGATCTCGGCGGAACTAATGAAAAACTGTTTTTT
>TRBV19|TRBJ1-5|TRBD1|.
CASHRGSQPQHF
TGTGCCAGCCACAGGGGAAGCCAGCCCCAGCATTTT
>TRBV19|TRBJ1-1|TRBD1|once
CASSIGRQGNEAFF
TGTGCCAGTAGTATAGGTAGACAGGGCAATGAAGCTTTCTTT
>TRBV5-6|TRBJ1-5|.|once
CASSSLGGAGNQPQHF
TGTGCCAGCAGCTCCCTTGGGGGGGCAGGCAATCAGCCCCAGCATTTT
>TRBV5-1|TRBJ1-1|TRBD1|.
CASSPGQGSFAFF
TGCGCCAGCAGCCCGGGACAGGGATCGTTCGCTTTCTTT
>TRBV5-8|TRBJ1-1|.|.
CASSLMGVLGAEAFF
TGTGCCAGCAGCTTGATGGGCGTTTTAGGGGCTGAAGCTTTCTTT
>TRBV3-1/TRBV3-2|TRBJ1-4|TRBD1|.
CASSPGGTNEKLFF
TGTGCCAGCAGCCCAGGGGGCACTAATGAAAAACTGTTTTTT
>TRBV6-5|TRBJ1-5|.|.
CASRDTENQPQHF
TGTGCCAGCAGGGACACCGAGAATCAGCCCCAGCATTTT
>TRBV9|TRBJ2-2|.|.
CASSLRPSDHGELFF
TGTGCCAGCAGCCTACGACCTAGTGACCACGGGGAGCTGTTTTTT
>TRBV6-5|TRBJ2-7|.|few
CASTILYEQYF
TGTGCCAGCACCATTCTATACGAGCAGTACTTC
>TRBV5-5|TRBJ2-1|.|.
CASSLLTLRSPPGEQFF
TGTGCCAGCAGCTTGTTGACTCTTAGATCCCCGCCGGGTGAGCAGTTCTTC
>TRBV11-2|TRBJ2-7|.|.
CASSLGGTEFGEQYF
TGTGCCAGCAGCTTGGGCGGGACAGAATTTGGCGAGCAGTACTTC